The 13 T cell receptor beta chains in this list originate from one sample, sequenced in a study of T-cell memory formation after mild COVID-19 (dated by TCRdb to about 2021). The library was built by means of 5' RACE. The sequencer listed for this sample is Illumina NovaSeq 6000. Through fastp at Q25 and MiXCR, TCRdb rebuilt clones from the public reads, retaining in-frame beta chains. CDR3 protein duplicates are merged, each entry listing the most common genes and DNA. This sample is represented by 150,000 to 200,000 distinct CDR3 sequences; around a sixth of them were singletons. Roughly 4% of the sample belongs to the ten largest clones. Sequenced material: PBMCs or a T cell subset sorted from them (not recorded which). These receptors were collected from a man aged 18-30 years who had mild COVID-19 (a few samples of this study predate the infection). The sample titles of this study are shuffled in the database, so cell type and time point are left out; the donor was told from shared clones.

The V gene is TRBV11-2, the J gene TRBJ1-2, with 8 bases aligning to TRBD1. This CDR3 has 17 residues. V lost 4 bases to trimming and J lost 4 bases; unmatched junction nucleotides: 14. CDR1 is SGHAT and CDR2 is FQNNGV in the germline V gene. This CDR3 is CASSSSARTGSVYGYTF. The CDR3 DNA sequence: TGTGCCAGCAGCTCCAGCGCCAGGACAGGGTCGGTCTATGGCTACACCTTC. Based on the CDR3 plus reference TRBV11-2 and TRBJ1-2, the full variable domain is EAGVAQSPRYKIIEKRQSVAFWCNPISGHATLYWYQQILGQGPKLLIQFQNNGVVDDSQLPKDRFSAERLKGVDSTLKIQPAKLEDSAVYLCASSSSARTGSVYGYTFGSGTRLTVV.

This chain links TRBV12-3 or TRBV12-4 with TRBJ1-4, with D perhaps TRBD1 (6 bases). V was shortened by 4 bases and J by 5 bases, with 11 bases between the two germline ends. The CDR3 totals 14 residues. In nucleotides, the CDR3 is TGTGCCAGCAGTTCTGACAGGCCCAATGAAAAACTGTTTTTT. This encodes CASSSDRPNEKLFF.

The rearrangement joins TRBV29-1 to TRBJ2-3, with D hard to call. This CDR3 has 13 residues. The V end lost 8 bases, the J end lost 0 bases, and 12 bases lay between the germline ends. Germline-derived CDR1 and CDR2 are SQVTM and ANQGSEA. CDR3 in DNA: TGCAGCCCCTCCTGGGTGAGCACAGATACGCAGTATTTT. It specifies CSPSWVSTDTQYF.

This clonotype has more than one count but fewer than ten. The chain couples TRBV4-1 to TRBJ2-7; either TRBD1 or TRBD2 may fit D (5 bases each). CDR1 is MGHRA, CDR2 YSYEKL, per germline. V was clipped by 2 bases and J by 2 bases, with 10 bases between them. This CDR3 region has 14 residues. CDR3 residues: CASSQLPGPYEQYV. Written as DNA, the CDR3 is TGCGCCAGCAGCCAATTACCGGGGCCCTACGAGCAGTACGTC.

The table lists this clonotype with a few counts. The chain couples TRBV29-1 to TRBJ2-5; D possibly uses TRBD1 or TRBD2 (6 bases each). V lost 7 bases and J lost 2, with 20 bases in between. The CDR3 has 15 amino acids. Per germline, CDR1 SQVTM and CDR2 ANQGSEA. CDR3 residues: CSDRAPGAGQETQYF. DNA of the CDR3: TGCAGCGACCGTGCGCCGGGGGCCGGGCAAGAGACCCAGTACTTC.

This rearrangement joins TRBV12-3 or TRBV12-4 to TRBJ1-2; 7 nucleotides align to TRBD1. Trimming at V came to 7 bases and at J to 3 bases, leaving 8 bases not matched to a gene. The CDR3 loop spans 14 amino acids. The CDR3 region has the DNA TGTGCCAGCACCGCGTCAGGGGGACACTATGGCTACACCTTC. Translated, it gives CASTASGGHYGYTF.

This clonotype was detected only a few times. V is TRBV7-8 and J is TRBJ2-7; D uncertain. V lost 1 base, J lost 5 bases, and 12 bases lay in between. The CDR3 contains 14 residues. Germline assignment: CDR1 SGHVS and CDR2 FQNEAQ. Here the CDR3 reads CASSLGPGWDEQYV. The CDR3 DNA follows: TGTGCCAGCAGCTTAGGACCAGGATGGGACGAGCAGTACGTC.

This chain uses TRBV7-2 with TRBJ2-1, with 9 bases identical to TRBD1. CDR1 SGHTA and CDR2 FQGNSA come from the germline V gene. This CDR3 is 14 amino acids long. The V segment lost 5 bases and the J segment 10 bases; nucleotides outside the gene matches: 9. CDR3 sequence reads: CASSREGQGREQFF. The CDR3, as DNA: TGTGCCAGCAGCCGTGAGGGACAGGGACGGGAGCAGTTCTTC.

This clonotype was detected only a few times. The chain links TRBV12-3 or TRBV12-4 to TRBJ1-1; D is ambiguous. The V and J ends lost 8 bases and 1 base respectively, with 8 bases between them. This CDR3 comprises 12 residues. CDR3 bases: TGTGCCAGCGGCCGGGGGAACACTGAAGCTTTCTTT. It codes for CASGRGNTEAFF.

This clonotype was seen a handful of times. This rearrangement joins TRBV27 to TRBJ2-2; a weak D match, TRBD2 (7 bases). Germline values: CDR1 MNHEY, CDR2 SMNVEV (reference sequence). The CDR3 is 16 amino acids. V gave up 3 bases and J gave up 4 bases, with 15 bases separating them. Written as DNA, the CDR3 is TGTGCCAGCAGTTTTATCGGGGGGCCCCTCACCGGGGAGCTGTTTTTT. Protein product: CASSFIGGPLTGELFF.

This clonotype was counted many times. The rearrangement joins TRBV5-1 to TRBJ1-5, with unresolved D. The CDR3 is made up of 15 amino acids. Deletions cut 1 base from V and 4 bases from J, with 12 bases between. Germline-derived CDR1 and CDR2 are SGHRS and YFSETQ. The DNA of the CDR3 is TGCGCCAGCAGCTTGTTGGGAGCGAAGAATCAGCCCCAGCATTTT. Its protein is CASSLLGAKNQPQHF.

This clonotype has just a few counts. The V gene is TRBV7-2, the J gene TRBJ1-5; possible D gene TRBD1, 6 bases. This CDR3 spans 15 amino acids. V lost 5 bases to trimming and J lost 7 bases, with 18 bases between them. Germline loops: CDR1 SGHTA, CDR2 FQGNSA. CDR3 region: CASSPQGKRGQPQHF. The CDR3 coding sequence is TGTGCCAGCAGCCCTCAGGGTAAGAGGGGGCAGCCCCAGCATTTT. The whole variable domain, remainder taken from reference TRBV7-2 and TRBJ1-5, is GAGVSQSPSNKVTEKGKDVELRCDPISGHTALYWYRQSLGQGLEFLIYFQGNSAPDKSGLPSDRFSAERTGGSVSTLTIQRTQQEDSAVYLCASSPQGKRGQPQHFGDGTRLSIL.

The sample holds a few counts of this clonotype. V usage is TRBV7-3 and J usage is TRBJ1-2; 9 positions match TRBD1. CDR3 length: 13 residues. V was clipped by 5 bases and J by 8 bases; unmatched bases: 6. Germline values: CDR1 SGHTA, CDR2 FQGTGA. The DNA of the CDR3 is TGTGCCAGCAGCCCCGGGACAGGGCGAGGCTACACCTTC. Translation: CASSPGTGRGYTF.